Below are 5 T cell receptor beta chains sequenced from a single sample in a study of CD8 T cells in Susac syndrome. Random-hexamer reverse transcription was applied to about 0.5 to 1 ug RNA. TCRdb redid the calling of the immunoSEQ multiplex PCR reads with MiXCR, one entry per CDR3 protein. The profile shows about 190,000 distinct CDR3 sequences, approximately 93% of them singletons. The specimen sequenced was CD4+ T cells from PBMCs. The receptor set was obtained from a human donor in good health.

The chain carries TRBV3-1 and TRBJ1-2; unclear D gene. The CDR3 length is 15 residues. V was trimmed by 4 bases and J by 4 bases, leaving 16 bases between them. CDR1 is LGHDT and CDR2 is YNNKEL in the germline V gene (reference sequence). DNA of the CDR3: TGTGCCAGCAGCCCGGAACCATCACCCATCTATGGCTACACCTTC. Its protein product is CASSPEPSPIYGYTF.

V usage is TRBV20-1 and J usage is TRBJ1-2; 12 nucleotides line up with TRBD1. Germline V CDR1 and CDR2: DFQATT, SNEGSKA (reference sequence). Trimming cost V 4 bases and J 8 bases; bases outside gene matches: 8. The CDR3 covers 14 residues. The CDR3 is CSAIRDRGRLGYTF. The CDR3 region has the DNA TGCAGTGCTATCCGGGACAGGGGGCGCCTGGGCTACACCTTC.

The rearrangement links TRBV12-3 or TRBV12-4 to TRBJ2-7; maybe TRBD1 (6 bases). There are 13 residues in the CDR3. Between the trimmed V and J ends, which lost 11 bases and 8 bases, there was a span of 22 bases. CDR3 nucleotides: TGTGCCGTCAGGGACAACCCTTATGAGAAGCAGTACTTC. Translating gives CAVRDNPYEKQYF.

This clonotype was observed a single time. The chain is built from TRBV11-2 and TRBJ2-3; D might be TRBD1 (7 bases). Trimming took 2 bases from V and 4 from J, leaving 16 bases between them. Germline V gene sequence: CDR1 SGHAT, CDR2 FQNNGV. The CDR3 is 16 residues long. DNA for the CDR3: TGTGCCAGCAGCTTAAGAGGGGGGACAGCCCCAGATACGCAGTATTTT. Translation: CASSLRGGTAPDTQYF.

The J gene is TRBJ2-1, the V gene TRBV5-1, with D possibly matching TRBD1 (6 bases). Trimming shortened V by 0 bases and J by 0 bases, and 10 bases separated the two germline ends. There are 16 residues in the CDR3. Germline V gene data show CDR1 as SGHRS and CDR2 as YFSETQ. CDR3 loop: CASSLGQVGSYNEQFF. For the CDR3, the DNA is TGCGCCAGCAGCTTGGGACAGGTCGGCTCCTACAATGAGCAGTTCTTC.